This T cell receptor beta chain was recovered during a study of CD8 T cells in Susac syndrome (dated by TCRdb to between 2018 and 2020). Concerning the study at large: The study used repertoire sequencing to test whether antigen drove CD8+ T cell activation and differentiation in Susac syndrome. Overall study outcomes, separate from this receptor: The number of individuals in the TCR sequencing and HLA analysis was acknowledged as relatively small.

A word on this clonotype: The target of this receptor is not known. Base qualities were left out, and no much larger clone turns up one base away.

There are 14 amino acids in the CDR3, from cysteine to phenylalanine inclusive. Solely the CDR3 DNA is kept, with 42 bases framed from the first base. The CDR1 and CDR2 encoded by the germline V gene are SGHRS and YFSETQ. A distance of 11 bases separates the germline ends of V and J, which lose 7 bases and 0 bases respectively. RNA was extracted using the RNeasy kit, and roughly 0.45 to 1 ug of the RNA was reverse transcribed with random hexamers. TCR beta CDR3 regions were amplified with the immunoSEQ multiplex PCR assay covering 54 Vbeta and 13 Jbeta segments. Bias from PCR amplification was corrected by using a synthetic template baseline for primer optimization and for computational correction. As for how the authors treated the data: Reads were annotated to V, D and J genes according to IMGT and were analyzed with immunoSEQ Analyzer, with only productive sequences retained. Clonality was calculated as one minus the Shannon entropy normalized by log2 of the number of productive unique sequences. For each patient and control, public and private clones were evaluated within the 100 most prevalent clones. Clones were defined as Susac-specific if absent from the healthy and MS cohorts, from 900 to 1,200 published viral clones and from other ImmuneACCESS disease sequences. The public reads were reprocessed in TCRdb via fastp at Q25 and MiXCR, keeping in-frame beta chains. Under each unique CDR3 protein, matching rows form one entry showing the most common genes and DNA. In this record, the V and J calls reflect TCRdb's handling and not the investigators' own analysis. Across this sample there are roughly 150,000 distinct CDR3 sequences, with about 91% seen only once. The ten top clones hold roughly 0.08% of the sample.

Peripheral blood CD8+ and CD4+ T cells from healthy donors, Susac syndrome patients and multiple sclerosis patients were profiled by high-throughput TCR beta sequencing. Healthy donors were age- and sex-matched controls. CD8+ TEMRA cells were enriched by FACS, while bulk CD8+ and CD4+ T cells were purified by magnetic negative isolation. Blood was drawn into EDTA tubes, processed within 24 hours, and PBMCs were isolated by density gradient centrifugation. PBMCs intended for TCR sequencing were frozen in liquid nitrogen and were later thawed in a 37 degrees C water bath. Purity of sorted or isolated CD4+, CD8+ and CD8+ TEMRA cells was at least 90%.

Sample: CD4+ T cells from PBMCs. This receptor was obtained from a human donor in good health. The chain is made from TRBV5-1 and TRBJ1-3; TRBD1 might be the D gene, on 5 matching bases. The CDR3 reads as follows: CASSDDSSGNTIYF. In nucleotide form, the sequence is TGCGCCAGCTCCGATGACAGCTCTGGAAACACCATATATTTT. Extended through the reference TRBV5-1 and TRBJ1-3 proteins, this CDR3 yields the full variable domain: KAGVTQTPRYLIKTRGQQVTLSCSPISGHRSVSWYQQTPGQGLQFLFEYFSETQRNKGNFPGRFSGRQFSNSRSEMNVSTLELGDSALYLCASSDDSSGNTIYFGEGSWLTVV.